The present TCR beta chain was sequenced within a study of cytomegalovirus exposure and HLA in healthy donors. Turning to the study itself: Most donors, 81% of 398 genotyped, fell in the Caucasian-associated ancestry cluster.

Deletions cut 5 bases from V and 1 base from J, with 10 bases between. Germline loops: CDR1 SQVTM, CDR2 ANQGSEA. The CDR3 extends over 13 amino acids. It was with 60 Vbeta and 13 Jbeta primers that the PCR ran. TCRdb keeps only in-frame clones here, not all; method: immunoSEQ multiplex PCR. The sample contains about 140,000 clones, over 60% of which appear only once. The chain uses TRBV29-1 and TRBJ2-3; D gene unclear. The receptor comes from a woman in her sixties or seventies in good health and CMV-seronegative. The sequencing input was PBMCs. The CDR3 here is CSVFLGGTDTQYF. CDR3 bases: TGCAGCGTTTTTCTCGGAGGCACAGATACGCAGTATTTT.